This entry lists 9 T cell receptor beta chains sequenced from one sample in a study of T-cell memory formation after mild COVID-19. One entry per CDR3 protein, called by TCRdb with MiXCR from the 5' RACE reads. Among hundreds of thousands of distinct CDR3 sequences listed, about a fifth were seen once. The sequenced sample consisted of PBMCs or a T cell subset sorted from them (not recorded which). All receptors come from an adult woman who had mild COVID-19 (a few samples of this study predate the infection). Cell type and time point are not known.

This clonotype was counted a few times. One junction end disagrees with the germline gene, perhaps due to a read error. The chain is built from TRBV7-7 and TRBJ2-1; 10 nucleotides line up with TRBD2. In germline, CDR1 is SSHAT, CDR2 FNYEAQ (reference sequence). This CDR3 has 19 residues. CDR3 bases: TGTGCTAGCAGCCTCCTCGGGGTAGCGGGAGGTGGCTCCTACAATGAGCAGTTCTTC. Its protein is CASSLLGVAGGGSYNEQFF.

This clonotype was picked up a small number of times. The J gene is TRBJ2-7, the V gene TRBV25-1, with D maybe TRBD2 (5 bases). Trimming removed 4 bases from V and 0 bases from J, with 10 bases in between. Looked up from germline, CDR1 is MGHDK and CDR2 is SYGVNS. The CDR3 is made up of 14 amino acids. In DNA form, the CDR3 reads TGTGCCAGCAGTGGCGGGCTGATCTCCTACGAGCAGTACTTC. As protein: CASSGGLISYEQYF.

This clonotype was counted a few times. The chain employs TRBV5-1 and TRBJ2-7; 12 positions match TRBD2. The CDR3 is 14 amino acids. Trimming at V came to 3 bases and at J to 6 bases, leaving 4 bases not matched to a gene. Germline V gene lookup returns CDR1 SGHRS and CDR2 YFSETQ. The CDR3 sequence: CASSSSGGAVEQYF. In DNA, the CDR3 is TGCGCCAGCAGCTCTAGCGGGGGGGCGGTCGAGCAGTACTTC.

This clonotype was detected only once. The CDR3 DNA reads TGTGCTAGTGGTTTGATGACGGGCCCGCGAGGTGAGCAGTTCTTC. Amino acids: CASGLMTGPRGEQFF. This chain joins TRBV12-5 and TRBJ2-1; D unclear. V shed 2 bases and J shed 9 bases, with 17 bases lying between them. CDR1 is LGHNT, CDR2 FRNRAP, per germline. The CDR3 spans 15 residues.

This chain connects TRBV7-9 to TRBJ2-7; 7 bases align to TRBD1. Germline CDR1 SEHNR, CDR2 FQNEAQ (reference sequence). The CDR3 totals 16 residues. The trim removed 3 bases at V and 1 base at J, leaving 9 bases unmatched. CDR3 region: CASSFGLRGQSYEQYF. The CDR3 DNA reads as TGTGCCAGCAGCTTTGGCTTAAGGGGGCAATCCTACGAGCAGTACTTC.

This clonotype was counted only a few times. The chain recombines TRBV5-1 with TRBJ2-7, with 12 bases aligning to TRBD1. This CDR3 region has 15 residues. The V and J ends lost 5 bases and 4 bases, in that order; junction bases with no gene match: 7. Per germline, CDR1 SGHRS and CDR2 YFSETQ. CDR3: CASRLGTGGTYEQYF. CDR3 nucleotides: TGCGCCAGCAGACTCGGGACAGGGGGCACTTACGAGCAGTACTTC.

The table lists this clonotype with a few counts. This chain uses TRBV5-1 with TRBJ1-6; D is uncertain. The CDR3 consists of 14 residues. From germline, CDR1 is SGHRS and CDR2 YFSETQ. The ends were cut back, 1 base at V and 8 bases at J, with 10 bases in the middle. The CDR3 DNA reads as TGCGCCAGCAGCTTGAAAGGTGCGGATTCACCCCTCCACTTT. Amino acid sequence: CASSLKGADSPLHF.

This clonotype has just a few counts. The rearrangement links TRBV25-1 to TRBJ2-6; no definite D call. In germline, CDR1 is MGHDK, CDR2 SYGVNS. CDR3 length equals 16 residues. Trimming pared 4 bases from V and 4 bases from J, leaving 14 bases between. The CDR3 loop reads CASSGRYVVGANVLTF. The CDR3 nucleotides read TGTGCCAGCAGTGGGCGTTATGTAGTCGGGGCCAACGTCCTGACTTTC.

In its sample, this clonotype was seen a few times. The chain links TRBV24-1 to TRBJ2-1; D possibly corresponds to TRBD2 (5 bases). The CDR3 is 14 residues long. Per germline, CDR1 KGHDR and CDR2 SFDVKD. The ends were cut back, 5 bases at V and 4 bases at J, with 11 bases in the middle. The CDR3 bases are TGTGCCACCAGTGGGAGCGGATTATACAATGAGCAGTTCTTC. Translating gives CATSGSGLYNEQFF.